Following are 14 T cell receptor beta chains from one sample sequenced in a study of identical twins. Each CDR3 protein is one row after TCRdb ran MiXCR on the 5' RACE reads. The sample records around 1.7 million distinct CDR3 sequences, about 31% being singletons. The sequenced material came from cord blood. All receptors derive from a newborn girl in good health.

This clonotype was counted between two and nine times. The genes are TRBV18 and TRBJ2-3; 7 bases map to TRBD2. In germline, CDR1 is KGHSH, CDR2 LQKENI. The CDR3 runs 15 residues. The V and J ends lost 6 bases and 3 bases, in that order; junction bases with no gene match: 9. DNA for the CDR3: TGTGCCAGCTCGGAGACTAGCATCCAAACAGATACGCAGTATTTT. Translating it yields CASSETSIQTDTQYF.

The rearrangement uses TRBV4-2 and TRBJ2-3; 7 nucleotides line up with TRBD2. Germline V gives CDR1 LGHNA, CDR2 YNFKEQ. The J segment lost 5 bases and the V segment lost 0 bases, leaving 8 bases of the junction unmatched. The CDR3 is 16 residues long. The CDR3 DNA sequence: TGTGCCAGCAGCCAAGAAAGCCGCTCGGGAGGAGATACGCAGTATTTT. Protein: CASSQESRSGGDTQYF.

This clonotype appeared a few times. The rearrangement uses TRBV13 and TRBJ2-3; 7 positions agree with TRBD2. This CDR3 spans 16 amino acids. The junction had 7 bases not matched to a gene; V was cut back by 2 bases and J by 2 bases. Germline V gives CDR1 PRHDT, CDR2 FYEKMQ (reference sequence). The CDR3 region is CASSLWEREVTDTQYF. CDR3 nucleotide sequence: TGTGCCAGCAGCTTATGGGAGCGGGAAGTCACAGATACGCAGTATTTT.

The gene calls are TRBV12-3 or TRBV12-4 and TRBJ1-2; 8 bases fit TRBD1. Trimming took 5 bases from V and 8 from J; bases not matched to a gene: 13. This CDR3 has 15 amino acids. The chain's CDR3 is CASSHRQGRRWGYTF. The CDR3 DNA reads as TGTGCCAGCAGTCATAGACAGGGGAGGCGTTGGGGCTACACCTTC.

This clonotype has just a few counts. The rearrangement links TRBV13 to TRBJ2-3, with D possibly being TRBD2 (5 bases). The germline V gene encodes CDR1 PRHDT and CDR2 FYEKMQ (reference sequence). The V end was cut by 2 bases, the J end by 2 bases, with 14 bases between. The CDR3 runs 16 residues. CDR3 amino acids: CASSLLGRVHTDTQYF. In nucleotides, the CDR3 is TGTGCCAGCAGCTTACTAGGGCGGGTCCACACAGATACGCAGTATTTT. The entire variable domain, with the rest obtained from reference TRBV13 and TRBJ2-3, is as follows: AAGVIQSPRHLIKEKRETATLKCYPIPRHDTVYWYQQGPGQDPQFLISFYEKMQSDKGSIPDRFSAQQFSDYHSELNMSSLELGDSALYFCASSLLGRVHTDTQYFGPGTRLTVL.

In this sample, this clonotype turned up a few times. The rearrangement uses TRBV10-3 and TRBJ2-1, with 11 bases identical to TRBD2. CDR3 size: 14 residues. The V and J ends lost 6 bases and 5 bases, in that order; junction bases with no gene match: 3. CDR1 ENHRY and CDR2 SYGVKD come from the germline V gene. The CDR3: CAISTSGRDNEQFF. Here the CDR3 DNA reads TGTGCCATCAGCACTAGCGGGAGAGACAATGAGCAGTTCTTC.

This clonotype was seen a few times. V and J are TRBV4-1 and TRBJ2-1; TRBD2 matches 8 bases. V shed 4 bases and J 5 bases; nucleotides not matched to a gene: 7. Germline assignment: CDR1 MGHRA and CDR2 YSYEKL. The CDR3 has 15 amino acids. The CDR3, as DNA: TGCGCCAGCAGCCCAATTAACGGGAGGGACAATGAGCAGTTCTTC. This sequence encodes CASSPINGRDNEQFF.

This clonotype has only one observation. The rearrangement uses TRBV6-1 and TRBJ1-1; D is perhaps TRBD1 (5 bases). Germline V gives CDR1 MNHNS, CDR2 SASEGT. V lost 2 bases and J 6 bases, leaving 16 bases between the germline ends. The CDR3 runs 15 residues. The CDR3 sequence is CASSEYFGGDAEAFF. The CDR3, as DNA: TGTGCCAGCAGTGAATATTTCGGGGGTGACGCTGAAGCTTTCTTT.

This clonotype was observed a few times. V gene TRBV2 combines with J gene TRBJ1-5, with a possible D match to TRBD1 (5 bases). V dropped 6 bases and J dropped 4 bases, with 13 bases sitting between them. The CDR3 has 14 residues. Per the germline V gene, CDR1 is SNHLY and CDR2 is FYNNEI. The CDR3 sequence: CASSDTGVNQPQHF. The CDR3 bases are TGTGCCAGCAGCGATACAGGAGTGAATCAGCCCCAGCATTTT.

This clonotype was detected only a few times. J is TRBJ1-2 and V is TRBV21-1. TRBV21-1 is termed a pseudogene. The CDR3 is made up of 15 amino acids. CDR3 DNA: TGTGCCAGCAGCCGGTGTAGGGTCCGATACTATGGCTACACCTTC. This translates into CASSRCRVRYYGYTF.

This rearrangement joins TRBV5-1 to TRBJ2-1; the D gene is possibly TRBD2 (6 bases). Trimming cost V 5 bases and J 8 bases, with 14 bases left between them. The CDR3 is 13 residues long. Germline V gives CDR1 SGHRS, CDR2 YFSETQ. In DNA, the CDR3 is TGCGCCAGCAGTCAAGGGAGGCTCGATGAGCAGTTCTTC. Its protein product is CASSQGRLDEQFF. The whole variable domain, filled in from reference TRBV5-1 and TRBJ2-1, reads KAGVTQTPRYLIKTRGQQVTLSCSPISGHRSVSWYQQTPGQGLQFLFEYFSETQRNKGNFPGRFSGRQFSNSRSEMNVSTLELGDSALYLCASSQGRLDEQFFGPGTRLTVL.

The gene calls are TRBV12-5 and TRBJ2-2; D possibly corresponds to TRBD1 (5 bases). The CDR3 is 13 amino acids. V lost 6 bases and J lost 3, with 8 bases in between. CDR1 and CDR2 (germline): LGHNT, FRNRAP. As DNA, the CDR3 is TGTGCTAGTGGACAGGCTTACACCGGGGAGCTGTTTTTT. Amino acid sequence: CASGQAYTGELFF.

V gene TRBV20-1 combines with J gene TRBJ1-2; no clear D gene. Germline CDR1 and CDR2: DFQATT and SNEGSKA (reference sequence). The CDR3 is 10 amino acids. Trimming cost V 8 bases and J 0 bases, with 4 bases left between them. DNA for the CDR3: TGCAGTAAAGCTAACTATGGCTACACCTTC. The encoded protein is CSKANYGYTF.

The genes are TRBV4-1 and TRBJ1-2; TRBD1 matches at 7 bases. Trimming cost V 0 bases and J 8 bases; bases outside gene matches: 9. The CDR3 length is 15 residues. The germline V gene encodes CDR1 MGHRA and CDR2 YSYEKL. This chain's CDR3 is CASSQDSGDRYGYTF. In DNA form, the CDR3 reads TGCGCCAGCAGCCAAGATTCAGGGGACAGATACGGCTACACCTTC.